This is a list of T cell receptor beta chains from one sample in a study of blood T cell repertoires in COVID-19. Data came from immunoSEQ multiplex PCR; TCRdb stores just in-frame clones and leaves some out. The table shows approximately 170,000 clones, with roughly 85% occurring only once. Sequenced: peripheral blood. The receptors here all came from a man aged 50 or older with active or convalescent COVID-19. Both conserved end residues are trimmed from each CDR3.

cdr3_aa: ASSPDSSGNTIY
j_call: TRBJ1-3
cdr3_length: 12
v_call: TRBV5-4

cdr3_aa: ASSLAGGDTQY
j_call: TRBJ2-3
cdr3_length: 11
v_call: TRBV11-3

cdr3_aa: ASSLGQGDYGYT
j_call: TRBJ1-2
cdr3_length: 12
v_call: TRBV7-9

cdr3_aa: ASRPPGLASDTQY
j_call: TRBJ2-3
cdr3_length: 13
v_call: TRBV28

cdr3_aa: ASSQNTGLGNEQF
j_call: TRBJ2-1
cdr3_length: 13
v_call: TRBV7-3

cdr3_aa: ASSWRLEQY
j_call: TRBJ2-7
cdr3_length: 9
v_call: TRBV7-6

cdr3_aa: ASSSTSGRAVDEQF
j_call: TRBJ2-1
cdr3_length: 14
v_call: TRBV3-1/TRBV3-2

cdr3_aa: ASTLGGGNNQPQH
j_call: TRBJ1-5
cdr3_length: 13
v_call: TRBV28

cdr3_aa: ASSVGSVQETQY
j_call: TRBJ2-5
cdr3_length: 12
v_call: TRBV9

cdr3_aa: ASSSRQGAYEQY
j_call: TRBJ2-7
cdr3_length: 12
v_call: TRBV27

cdr3_aa: ASSPQGLTNEKLF
j_call: TRBJ1-4
cdr3_length: 13
v_call: TRBV2

cdr3_aa: ASSYTDNTDTQY
j_call: TRBJ2-3
cdr3_length: 12
v_call: TRBV6-5

cdr3_aa: ASSLRTEGNEQF
j_call: TRBJ2-1
cdr3_length: 12
v_call: TRBV7-3

cdr3_aa: SASPSLWDQPQH
j_call: TRBJ1-5
cdr3_length: 12
v_call: TRBV20-1

cdr3_aa: ASSVGVGGSAYEQY
j_call: TRBJ2-7
cdr3_length: 14
v_call: TRBV9

cdr3_aa: AISQQGSTDTQY
j_call: TRBJ2-3
cdr3_length: 12
v_call: TRBV10-3

cdr3_aa: ASSIVAGTSDGQETQY
j_call: TRBJ2-5
cdr3_length: 16
v_call: TRBV19

cdr3_aa: ASRAPGGRETQY
j_call: TRBJ2-5
cdr3_length: 12
v_call: TRBV6-6

cdr3_aa: ASMEQGLSEPQH
j_call: TRBJ1-5
cdr3_length: 12
v_call: TRBV2

cdr3_aa: ASSPAGQGAISSGYEQY
j_call: TRBJ2-7
cdr3_length: 17
v_call: TRBV7-2

cdr3_aa: ASSQGTTWETQY
j_call: TRBJ2-5
cdr3_length: 12
v_call: TRBV19

cdr3_aa: AISESTSGSHYNEQF
j_call: TRBJ2-1
cdr3_length: 15
v_call: TRBV10-3

cdr3_aa: ASSQTGTGGVGTQY
j_call: TRBJ2-5
cdr3_length: 14
v_call: TRBV7-7

cdr3_aa: AISGGAGVLYEQY
j_call: TRBJ2-7
cdr3_length: 13
v_call: TRBV10-3

cdr3_aa: ASREQGAMNTEAF
j_call: TRBJ1-1
cdr3_length: 13
v_call: TRBV3-1/TRBV3-2

cdr3_aa: ASSPTGEETQY
j_call: TRBJ2-5
cdr3_length: 11
v_call: TRBV7-9

cdr3_aa: ASSPDQTSSYEQY
j_call: TRBJ2-7
cdr3_length: 13
v_call: TRBV5-4

cdr3_aa: ASSLGFASTGELF
j_call: TRBJ2-2
cdr3_length: 13
v_call: TRBV7-2

cdr3_aa: ASSSATGTGNYGYT
j_call: TRBJ1-2
cdr3_length: 14
v_call: TRBV5-1

cdr3_aa: ASSLTGSMKETQY
j_call: TRBJ2-5
cdr3_length: 13
v_call: TRBV13

cdr3_aa: ASSNKALGGEGADTQY
j_call: TRBJ2-3
cdr3_length: 16
v_call: TRBV11-2

cdr3_aa: ASSHRTVTEAF
j_call: TRBJ1-1
cdr3_length: 11
v_call: TRBV3-1/TRBV3-2

cdr3_aa: ASRSGTSVDEQY
j_call: TRBJ2-7
cdr3_length: 12
v_call: TRBV27

cdr3_aa: ASSQRHGYNEQF
j_call: TRBJ2-1
cdr3_length: 12
v_call: TRBV7-9

cdr3_aa: ASTRGANTEAF
j_call: TRBJ1-1
cdr3_length: 11
v_call: TRBV25-1

cdr3_aa: ASTSRLAGGNNEQF
j_call: TRBJ2-1
cdr3_length: 14
v_call: TRBV5-4

cdr3_aa: ASSFRDRVDEQY
j_call: TRBJ2-7
cdr3_length: 12
v_call: TRBV5-1

cdr3_aa: ASSPGWGLKNGYT
j_call: TRBJ1-2
cdr3_length: 13
v_call: TRBV6-5

cdr3_aa: ASSSGAGNQPQH
j_call: TRBJ1-5
cdr3_length: 12
v_call: TRBV28

cdr3_aa: ASSEDRGRAEAF
j_call: TRBJ1-1
cdr3_length: 12
v_call: TRBV10-1

cdr3_aa: ASREEQGDEQY
j_call: TRBJ2-7
cdr3_length: 11
v_call: TRBV6-1

cdr3_aa: ASTTGNYGYT
j_call: TRBJ1-2
cdr3_length: 10
v_call: TRBV27

cdr3_aa: ASSQQLGLAGVDTQY
j_call: TRBJ2-3
cdr3_length: 15
v_call: TRBV4-3

cdr3_aa: AWSGQGAKLYEQF
j_call: TRBJ2-1
cdr3_length: 13
v_call: TRBV30

cdr3_aa: ASSVGGLGHNEQF
j_call: TRBJ2-1
cdr3_length: 13
v_call: TRBV9

cdr3_aa: ASSLGLSGTDGYT
j_call: TRBJ1-2
cdr3_length: 13
v_call: TRBV9

cdr3_aa: ASSLSTGKDYGYT
j_call: TRBJ1-2
cdr3_length: 13
v_call: TRBV28

cdr3_aa: ASSGQSDTQY
j_call: TRBJ2-3
cdr3_length: 10
v_call: TRBV6-5

cdr3_aa: ASSLFTGPEETQY
j_call: TRBJ2-5
cdr3_length: 13
v_call: TRBV27

cdr3_aa: ASSEELTPSTDTQY
j_call: TRBJ2-3
cdr3_length: 14
v_call: TRBV2

cdr3_aa: ASSPLIGTGAYEQY
j_call: TRBJ2-7
cdr3_length: 14
v_call: TRBV19